This T cell receptor (beta chain) appears in the sequencing data of a study of CD8+ T cells in alopecia areata. At the level of the study: After 6 to 18 months of tofacitinib, follow-up continued 6 months off drug.

Extracted RNA was reverse transcribed into cDNA, the sequencing template. This table comes from immunoSEQ multiplex PCR, and its TCRdb copy is limited to in-frame clones, with some not included. The sample lists about 120,000 clones; around 56% were seen once. Treatment noted: oral pan-JAK inhibitor, 5-10 mg twice daily. Study-wide results and caveats: Possibly as an HLA-related effect, TCR sharing across patients appeared less clear than in mice.

Germline V gene lookup returns CDR1 SGHTA and CDR2 FQGTGA. Trimming removed 1 base at V and 2 bases at J, with 9 bases between. The CDR3 totals 15 residues. A remark on this clone: As yet, its antigen is unknown.

This chain links TRBV7-3 with TRBJ2-1, with D possibly being TRBD1 (6 bases). The TCR comes from a human donor with alopecia areata. This sample comprised CD4+ T cells sorted from blood, obtained at week 4, from a patient treated with tofacitinib. The DNA of the CDR3 is TGTGCCAGCAGCTTAATGCAGGGGCCCTACAATGAGCAGTTCTTC. It encodes CASSLMQGPYNEQFF.